This record covers a single TCR beta chain. Its antigen is unidentified. Genomic DNA in an amount of approximately 2 micrograms was extracted from cryopreserved PBMCs and used for the preparation of TCR beta libraries. The CDR3 extends over 17 amino acids. Between the trimmed V and J ends, which lost 1 base and 5 bases, there was a span of 17 bases. The germline CDR1 and CDR2 sequences are KGHSH and LQKENI. Generated by immunoSEQ multiplex PCR, the TCRdb table keeps only in-frame clones and is missing some. The table has 120,000 to 150,000 clones, 85% to 95% seen once. This entry comes from a study of cytotoxic CD8 clonotypes in ibrutinib-treated CLL. Overall study context: IGHV unmutated about 17; relapsed/refractory 10 to 11; treatment-naive some 14.

Findings and caveats of the study: Public clonotypes showed up rarely, and on treatment they shrank or held steady. Researchers report that baseline clonality outpaced age-matched healthy donors and tracked circulating CD8+ T-cell counts.

The genes are TRBV18 and TRBJ1-4, with a tentative D call TRBD1 (5 bases). Sequences were derived from PBMCs, sampled after 12 months of ibrutinib treatment. The TCR comes from a human donor with chronic lymphocytic leukemia. CDR3 DNA: TGTGCCAGCTCACCACAAACAGCCGGGACCGCGAATGAAAAACTGTTTTTT. Its protein product is CASSPQTAGTANEKLFF.